Following are 21 T cell receptor beta chains from one sample sequenced in a study of T cells in Graves' hyperthyroidism and ophthalmopathy. Amplification of TCR beta CDR3 regions used RNA as the template. TCR CDR3 underwent first-round RT-PCR with the HTBI primer set. TCRdb passed the multiplex PCR reads through MiXCR, listing each CDR3 protein once. The sample shows fewer than 400,000 distinct CDR3 sequences, around an eighth of them seen only once. The sequenced sample consisted of blood. Source of these receptors: a man in his fifties with Graves' ophthalmopathy.

This clonotype was picked up many times. The rearrangement uses TRBV28 and TRBJ2-7; unclear D gene. Germline V lookup: CDR1 MDHEN, CDR2 SYDVKM. CDR3 size: 12 residues. Trimming took 0 bases from V and 6 from J, leaving 6 bases between them. CDR3 in DNA: TGTGCCAGCAGTTTATGGGGCCCCGAGCAGTACTTC. As protein: CASSLWGPEQYF.

This clonotype was seen a handful of times. DNA of the CDR3: TGCGCCAGCACCCCGACAGGGAACAATGAGCAGTTCTTC. Residues: CASTPTGNNEQFF. The chain is built from TRBV10-2 and TRBJ2-1; TRBD1 matches 7 bases. V dropped 7 bases and J dropped 5; count of bases not matched to a gene: 5. The germline V gene has CDR1 WSHSY and CDR2 SAAADI. This CDR3 has 13 amino acids.

Many counts were recorded for this clonotype. The chain has TRBV18 and TRBJ2-7; D might be TRBD1 (6 bases). V was shortened by 4 bases and J by 0 bases, with 16 bases between the two germline ends. Germline loops: CDR1 KGHSH, CDR2 LQKENI. CDR3 length equals 16 residues. CDR3 DNA: TGTGCCAGCTCACAGGGGAATACAGGGACCTCCTACGAGCAGTACTTC. Its protein is CASSQGNTGTSYEQYF.

J is TRBJ2-3 and V is TRBV7-8; no clear D. The CDR3 extends over 12 amino acids. V was shortened by 2 bases and J by 7 bases, with 7 bases between the two germline ends. From germline, CDR1 is SGHVS and CDR2 FQNEAQ. The DNA of the CDR3 is TGTGCCAGCAGCTTAAGGGAAAATACGCAGTATTTT. Translating it yields CASSLRENTQYF.

This clonotype was observed a handful of times. The rearrangement uses TRBV3-1 and TRBJ2-2; TRBD1 might be the D (5 bases). This CDR3 is built from 17 residues. V was trimmed by 1 base and J by 2 bases, leaving 14 bases between them. Germline CDR1 is LGHDT and CDR2 is YNNKEL (reference sequence). This CDR3 reads CASSQVGVRVNTGELFF. CDR3 bases: TGTGCCAGCAGCCAAGTAGGGGTCAGGGTCAACACCGGGGAGCTGTTTTTT.

This clonotype was recorded at least ten times. The V call is TRBV12-3 or TRBV12-4, the J call TRBJ2-1, with D perhaps TRBD2 (5 bases). The CDR3 spans 15 residues. V lost 8 bases and J lost 6, with 20 bases in between. The CDR3 bases are TGTGCCAGCCGTTCGACCGCAGGACTGATCAATGAGCAGTTCTTC. Amino acid sequence: CASRSTAGLINEQFF.

This clonotype occurred a few times. This chain links TRBV20-1 with TRBJ2-6; D gene unclear. The CDR3 spans 12 residues. CDR1 DFQATT and CDR2 SNEGSKA come from the germline V gene (reference sequence). The germline V and J ends were trimmed by 7 bases and 0 bases, with 4 bases remaining between them. The CDR3: CSVSSGANVLTF. CDR3 bases: TGCAGTGTGTCCTCTGGGGCCAACGTCCTGACTTTC.

This clonotype was observed a handful of times. This chain joins TRBV12-3 or TRBV12-4 and TRBJ1-5, with a weak D call TRBD1 (5 bases). CDR3 length: 15 residues. V shed 4 bases and J shed 7 bases, with 17 bases lying between them. The CDR3 protein is CASSWSWSGRQPQHF. The CDR3 DNA sequence: TGTGCCAGCAGTTGGTCGTGGTCAGGGCGACAGCCCCAGCATTTT.

This clonotype was observed a handful of times. V gene TRBV7-8 combines with J gene TRBJ2-2; D may match TRBD1 or TRBD2 (5 bases each). Trimming took 7 bases from V and 6 from J, leaving 21 bases between them. The V gene's germline CDR1 is SGHVS and CDR2 FQNEAQ. The CDR3 is 16 amino acids. The chain's CDR3 is CASIRTGTAAPGELFF. Here the CDR3 DNA reads TGTGCCAGCATCCGAACCGGGACGGCCGCGCCCGGGGAGCTGTTTTTT. Full variable domain (rest looked up from reference TRBV7-8 and TRBJ2-2): GAGVSQSPRYKVAKRGQDVALRCDPISGHVSLFWYQQALGQGPEFLTYFQNEAQLDKSGLPSDRFFAERPEGSVSTLKIQRTQQEDSAVYLCASIRTGTAAPGELFFGEGSRLTVL.

The rearrangement links TRBV10-2 to TRBJ2-3; TRBD2 matches at 14 bases. The CDR3 runs to 19 residues. Germline CDR1 is WSHSY and CDR2 is SAAADI. V lost 3 bases to trimming and J lost 5 bases; unmatched junction nucleotides: 13. The DNA of the CDR3 is TGCGCCAGCAGTGATTCGGGACTAGCGGGAGAGAACCTGGTAGATACGCAGTATTTT. Protein: CASSDSGLAGENLVDTQYF.

This clonotype was counted ten times or more. The V and J genes are TRBV30 and TRBJ2-7; either TRBD1 or TRBD2 may supply D (5 bases each). CDR3 size: 12 residues. Trimming shortened V by 4 bases and J by 7 bases, and 14 bases separated the two germline ends. CDR1 and CDR2 (germline): GTSNPN, SVGIG (reference sequence). The CDR3 bases are TGTGCCTGGAAACGGGACCAGACGGAGCAGTACTTC. It codes for CAWKRDQTEQYF.

Many counts were recorded for this clonotype. The V call is TRBV27, the J call TRBJ2-3; 8 bases agree with TRBD1. The ends lost 4 bases at V and 1 base at J; junction bases unmatched: 7. There are 16 residues in the CDR3. CDR1 and CDR2 from the germline V gene are MNHEY and SMNVEV (reference sequence). CDR3 DNA: TGTGCCAGCAGTTCCTACGACAGGGGTCGCACAGATACGCAGTATTTT. It encodes CASSSYDRGRTDTQYF.

This clonotype was observed at least ten times. The genes are TRBV5-1 and TRBJ2-3; D is uncertain. Germline V lookup: CDR1 SGHRS, CDR2 YFSETQ. V lost 0 bases, J lost 3 bases, and 11 bases lay in between. The CDR3 has 15 residues. This chain's CDR3 is CASSLEGSRTDTQYF. CDR3 nucleotide sequence: TGCGCCAGCAGCTTGGAAGGCAGCAGGACAGATACGCAGTATTTT. Filled out from reference TRBV5-1 and TRBJ2-3, the complete variable domain reads KAGVTQTPRYLIKTRGQQVTLSCSPISGHRSVSWYQQTPGQGLQFLFEYFSETQRNKGNFPGRFSGRQFSNSRSEMNVSTLELGDSALYLCASSLEGSRTDTQYFGPGTRLTVL.

The chain links TRBV5-1 to TRBJ2-5, with 7 bases identical to TRBD2. Germline CDR1 reads SGHRS; CDR2 reads YFSETQ. The trim removed 0 bases at V and 1 base at J, leaving 9 bases unmatched. This CDR3 is built from 17 residues. The CDR3 loop reads CASSLASLASGQETQYF. CDR3 DNA sequence: TGCGCCAGCAGCTTGGCTTCGTTGGCTAGCGGCCAAGAGACCCAGTACTTC.

This clonotype has a count of ten or more. The chain is built from TRBV7-9 and TRBJ2-1, with TRBD1 matching 9 bases. Germline CDR1 is SEHNR and CDR2 is FQNEAQ (reference sequence). After removal of 6 bases from V and 6 bases from J, the junction contained 6 bases not matched to a gene. The CDR3 length is 14 residues. The CDR3 here is CASRSGTGINEQFF. The CDR3 DNA sequence: TGTGCCAGCAGATCCGGGACAGGGATCAATGAGCAGTTCTTC.

V is TRBV10-3 and J is TRBJ2-1, with 9 bases identical to TRBD2. Germline V lookup: CDR1 ENHRY, CDR2 SYGVKD. This CDR3 has 14 amino acids. V was pared by 4 bases and J by 6 bases, with 4 bases of the junction left unmatched. Written as DNA, the CDR3 is TGTGCCATCAGTGTGGGGCGGGAGGGCAATGAGCAGTTCTTC. It specifies CAISVGREGNEQFF.

The chain uses TRBV20-1 and TRBJ2-3; D uncertain. The germline V gene encodes CDR1 DFQATT and CDR2 SNEGSKA (reference sequence). This CDR3 contains 15 residues. Trimming removed 4 bases at V and 0 bases at J, with 14 bases between. The DNA for the CDR3 is TGCAGTGCTACCTTTGCGGAGAGGAGCACAGATACGCAGTATTTT. Translated, it gives CSATFAERSTDTQYF.

Of note for this clonotype: A much larger clone differs by one base, so this may be a read error. The rearrangement joins TRBV24-1 to TRBJ1-1; tentative D call: TRBD1 (6 bases). With 7 bases removed from V and 1 base from J, the gap between germline ends came to 9 bases. The CDR3 contains 13 residues. Germline loops: CDR1 KGHDR, CDR2 SFDVKD. The CDR3 region has the DNA TGTGCCACCAGGGACAGCGCGAACACTGAAGCTTTCTTT. Residues: CATRDSANTEAFF.

This clonotype was counted many times. This rearrangement joins TRBV9 to TRBJ2-3, with 9 bases lining up with TRBD2. The junction had 10 bases not matched to a gene; V was cut back by 5 bases and J by 3 bases. There are 16 residues in the CDR3. Germline CDR1 is SGDLS and CDR2 is YYNGEE. This CDR3 is CASSPFEAGGTDTQYF. The CDR3 nucleotides read TGTGCCAGCAGTCCTTTCGAAGCGGGAGGAACAGATACGCAGTATTTT.

There are many counts of this clonotype. V usage is TRBV12-3 or TRBV12-4 and J usage is TRBJ2-2, with TRBD1 matching over 12 bases. V lost 5 bases and J lost 10; bases outside the gene matches: 5. This CDR3 spans 14 amino acids. This chain's CDR3 is CASSKGQGAKELFF. The CDR3 DNA follows: TGTGCCAGCAGTAAGGGACAGGGGGCTAAGGAGCTGTTTTTT.

The chain is built from TRBV24-1 and TRBJ2-7; the match to TRBD1 covers 11 bases. CDR1 KGHDR and CDR2 SFDVKD come from the germline V gene. Trimming cost V 6 bases and J 6 bases; bases outside gene matches: 3. The CDR3 has 13 amino acids. CDR3 region: CATSTGTGGEQYF. The CDR3 DNA is TGTGCCACCAGTACCGGGACAGGGGGCGAGCAGTACTTC.